This entry features one TCR beta chain sequence. Which antigen it targets is not known. No much larger clone exists at a distance of one base, and base qualities are not known. Donors formed part of the validation cohort, which comprised fewer than 150 subjects and was distinct from the first cohort of 670 or so subjects. The data stem from a study of cytomegalovirus exposure and HLA in healthy donors (dated 2017 in TCRdb). Study-level background: A later analysis indicated that the roughly 120 validation repertoires were generated on the platform also employed for the 666 repertoires of the first cohort. The study was designed to test whether signatures of past pathogen exposure could be identified by cataloging public T cell receptors. Besides the first cohort of about 730 subjects, a separate validation cohort made up of some 110 different subjects was used. The study combined high-throughput TCR immunosequencing, statistical association of individual TCRs with disease status, and machine learning to predict cytomegalovirus infection status.

Libraries were prepared through the immunoSEQ multiplex PCR assay. Regarding the original processing steps: A statistical classification framework was built for diagnosing cytomegalovirus status from the catalog of TCR beta chain sequences. Drawn from immuneACCESS, this table holds only the in-frame rearrangements with V and J called that TCRdb kept. Clones are partly lost; checked studies trace under half to an unresolved V gene and leave the rest unexplained. V and J calls and clone size follow that table, whereas D and trimming were derived from the DNA. Here the sample has around 300,000 clones; over 75% occur a single time. Around 0.88% of the sample lies in the top ten. Overall results and qualifications from the work: In both the original and validation cohorts, the classifier was reported to diagnose cytomegalovirus status with high specificity and sensitivity. In vitro tests confirmed that three of the cytomegalovirus-associated TCR beta chains recognize cytomegalovirus antigens. Across donors, most TCR sequences were observed very rarely, whereas some public TCRs were present in many individuals. In a later analysis, TCRs clustered in the first cohort were found to also tend to co-occur in the roughly 130 validation repertoires, with 90% to 95% of cluster scores above 0. According to the authors, the approach could potentially be generalized to other disease states and immunological phenotypes. A later analysis had no HLA typing for the validation cohort, so co-occurrence there was scored across all 110 or so repertoires. In the study, approximately 160 TCR beta chains were listed as associated with cytomegalovirus.

At the junction V is shortened by 6 bases and J by 1 base; bases outside the gene matches: 3. For CDR1 and CDR2, the germline V gene (reference sequence) lists LNHDA and SQIVND. The CDR3 starts with the cysteine, ends with the phenylalanine, and has 15 residues. Only the CDR3 part of the read is kept: 45 bases, read in frame from the first base. The TCR comes from a man aged 30 to 45 in good health and CMV-seronegative. The source material was PBMCs. The rearrangement combines TRBV19 with TRBJ2-1; the junction holds 10 bases that match TRBD2. The nucleotides read TGTGCCAGTAGAACTAGCGGGGTGTCCTACAATGAGCAGTTCTTC. This translates into CASRTSGVSYNEQFF.